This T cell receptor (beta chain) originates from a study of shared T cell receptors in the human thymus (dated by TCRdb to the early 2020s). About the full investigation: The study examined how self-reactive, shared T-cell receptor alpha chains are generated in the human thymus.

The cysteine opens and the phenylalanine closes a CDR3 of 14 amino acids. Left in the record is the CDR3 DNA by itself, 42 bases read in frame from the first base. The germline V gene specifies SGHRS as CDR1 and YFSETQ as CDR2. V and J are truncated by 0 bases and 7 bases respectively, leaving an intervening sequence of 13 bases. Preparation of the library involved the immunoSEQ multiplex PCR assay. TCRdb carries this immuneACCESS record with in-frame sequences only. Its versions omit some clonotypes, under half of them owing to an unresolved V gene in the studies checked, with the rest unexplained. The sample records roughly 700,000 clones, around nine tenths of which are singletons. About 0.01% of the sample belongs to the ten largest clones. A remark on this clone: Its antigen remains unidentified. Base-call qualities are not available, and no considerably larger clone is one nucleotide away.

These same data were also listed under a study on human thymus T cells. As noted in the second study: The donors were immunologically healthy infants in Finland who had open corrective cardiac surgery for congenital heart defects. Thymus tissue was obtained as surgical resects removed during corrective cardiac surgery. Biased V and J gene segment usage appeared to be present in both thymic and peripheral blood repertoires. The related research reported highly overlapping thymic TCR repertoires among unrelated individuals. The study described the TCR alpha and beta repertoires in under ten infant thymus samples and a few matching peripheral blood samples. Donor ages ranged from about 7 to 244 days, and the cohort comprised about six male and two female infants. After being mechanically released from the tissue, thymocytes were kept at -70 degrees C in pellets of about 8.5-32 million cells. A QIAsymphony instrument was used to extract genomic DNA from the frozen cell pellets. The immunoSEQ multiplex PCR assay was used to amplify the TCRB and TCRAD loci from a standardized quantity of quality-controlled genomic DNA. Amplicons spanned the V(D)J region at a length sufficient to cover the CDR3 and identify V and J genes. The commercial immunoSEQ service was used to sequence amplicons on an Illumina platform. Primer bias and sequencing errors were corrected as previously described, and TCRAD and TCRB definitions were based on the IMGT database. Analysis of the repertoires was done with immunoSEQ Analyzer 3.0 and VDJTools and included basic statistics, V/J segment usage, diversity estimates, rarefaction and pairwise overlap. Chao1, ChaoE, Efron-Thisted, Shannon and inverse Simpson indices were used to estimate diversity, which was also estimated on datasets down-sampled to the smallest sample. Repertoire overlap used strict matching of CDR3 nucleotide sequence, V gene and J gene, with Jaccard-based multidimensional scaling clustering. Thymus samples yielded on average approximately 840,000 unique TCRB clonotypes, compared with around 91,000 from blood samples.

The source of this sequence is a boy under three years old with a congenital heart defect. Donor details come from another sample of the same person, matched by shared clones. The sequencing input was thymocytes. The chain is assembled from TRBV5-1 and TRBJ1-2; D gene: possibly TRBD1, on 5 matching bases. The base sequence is TGCGCCAGCAGCTTGGTCCCCAGGGCGAGTGGCTACACCTTC. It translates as CASSLVPRASGYTF.